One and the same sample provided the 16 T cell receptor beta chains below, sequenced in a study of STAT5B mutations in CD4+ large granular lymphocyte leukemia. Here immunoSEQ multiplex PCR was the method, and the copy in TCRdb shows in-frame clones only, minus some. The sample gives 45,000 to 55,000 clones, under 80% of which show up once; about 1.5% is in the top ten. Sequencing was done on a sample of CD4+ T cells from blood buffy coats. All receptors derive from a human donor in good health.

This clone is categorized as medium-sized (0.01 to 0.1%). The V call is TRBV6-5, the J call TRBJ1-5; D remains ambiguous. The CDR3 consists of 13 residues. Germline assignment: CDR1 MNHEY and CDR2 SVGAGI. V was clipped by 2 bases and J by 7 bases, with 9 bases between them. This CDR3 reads CASSYSHGQPQHF. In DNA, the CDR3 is TGTGCCAGCAGTTACAGCCACGGGCAGCCCCAGCATTTT.

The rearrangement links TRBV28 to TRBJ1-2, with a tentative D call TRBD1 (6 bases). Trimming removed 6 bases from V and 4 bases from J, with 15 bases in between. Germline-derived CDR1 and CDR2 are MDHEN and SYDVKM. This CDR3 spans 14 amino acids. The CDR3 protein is CASREVGRGYGYTF. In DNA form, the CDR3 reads TGTGCCAGCAGAGAAGTCGGCAGGGGCTATGGCTACACCTTC.

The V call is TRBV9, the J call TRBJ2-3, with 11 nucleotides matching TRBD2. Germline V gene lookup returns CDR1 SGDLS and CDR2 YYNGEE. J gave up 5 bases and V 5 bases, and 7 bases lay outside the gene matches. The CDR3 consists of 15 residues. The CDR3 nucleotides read TGTGCCAGCAGTGCTTCTAGCGGGGGGATAGATACGCAGTATTTT. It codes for CASSASSGGIDTQYF.

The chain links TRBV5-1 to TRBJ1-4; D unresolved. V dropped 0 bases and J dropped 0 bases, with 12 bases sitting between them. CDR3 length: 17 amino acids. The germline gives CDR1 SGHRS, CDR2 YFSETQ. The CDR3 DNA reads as TGCGCCAGCAGCTTGGGAGGAGGAGCAGCAACTAATGAAAAACTGTTTTTT. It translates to CASSLGGGAATNEKLFF.

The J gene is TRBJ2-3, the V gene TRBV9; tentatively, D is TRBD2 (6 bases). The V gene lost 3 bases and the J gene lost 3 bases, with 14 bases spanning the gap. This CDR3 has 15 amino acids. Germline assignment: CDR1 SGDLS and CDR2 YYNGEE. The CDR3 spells CASSAGLWETDTQYF. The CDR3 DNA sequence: TGTGCCAGCAGCGCGGGACTCTGGGAGACAGATACGCAGTATTTT.

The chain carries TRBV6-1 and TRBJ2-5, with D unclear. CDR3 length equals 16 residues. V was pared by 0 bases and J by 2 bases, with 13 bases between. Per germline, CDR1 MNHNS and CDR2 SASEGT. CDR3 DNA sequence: TGTGCCAGCAGTGAAGCGGTGACTGGCCCACAAGAGACCCAGTACTTC. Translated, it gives CASSEAVTGPQETQYF.

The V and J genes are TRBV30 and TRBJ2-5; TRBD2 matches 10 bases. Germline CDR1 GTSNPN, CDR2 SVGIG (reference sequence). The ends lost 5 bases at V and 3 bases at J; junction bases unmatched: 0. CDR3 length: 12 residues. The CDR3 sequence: CAWGLAEETQYF. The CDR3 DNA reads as TGTGCCTGGGGACTAGCGGAAGAGACCCAGTACTTC.

The CDR3 coding sequence is TGTGCCAGCAAAGCCCCTAATTCACCCCTCCACTTT. Translation gives CASKAPNSPLHF. The chain couples TRBV2 to TRBJ1-6; no clear D gene. Germline lookup yields CDR1 SNHLY and CDR2 FYNNEI. Trimming stripped 7 bases from V and 6 bases from J, with 7 bases between. The CDR3 runs 12 residues.

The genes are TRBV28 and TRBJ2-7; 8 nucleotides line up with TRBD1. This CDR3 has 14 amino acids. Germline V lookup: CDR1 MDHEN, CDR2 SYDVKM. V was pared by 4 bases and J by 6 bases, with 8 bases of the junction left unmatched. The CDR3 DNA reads TGTGCCAGCAGTTCCCCGGCAGGGGGCTCCGAGCAGTACTTC. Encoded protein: CASSSPAGGSEQYF.

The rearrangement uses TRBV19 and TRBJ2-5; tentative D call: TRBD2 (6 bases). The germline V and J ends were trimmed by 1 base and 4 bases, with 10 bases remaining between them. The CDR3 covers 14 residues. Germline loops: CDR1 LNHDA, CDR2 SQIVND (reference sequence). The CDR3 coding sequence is TGTGCCAGTAGTATAGGGAGGGTTGGAGAGACCCAGTACTTC. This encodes CASSIGRVGETQYF.

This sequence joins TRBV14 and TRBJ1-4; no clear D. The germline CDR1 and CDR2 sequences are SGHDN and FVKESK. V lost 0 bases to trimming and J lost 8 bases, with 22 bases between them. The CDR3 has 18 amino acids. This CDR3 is CASSQDQAGGRVGEKLFF. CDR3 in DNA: TGTGCCAGCAGCCAAGATCAGGCGGGTGGCAGAGTAGGGGAAAAACTGTTTTTT.

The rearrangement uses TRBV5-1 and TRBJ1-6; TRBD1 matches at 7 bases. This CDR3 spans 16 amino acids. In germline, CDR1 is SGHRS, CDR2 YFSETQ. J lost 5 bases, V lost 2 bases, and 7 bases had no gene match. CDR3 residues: CASSLEGDRNNSPLHF. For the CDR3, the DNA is TGCGCCAGCAGCTTAGAAGGGGACAGAAATAATTCACCCCTCCACTTT.

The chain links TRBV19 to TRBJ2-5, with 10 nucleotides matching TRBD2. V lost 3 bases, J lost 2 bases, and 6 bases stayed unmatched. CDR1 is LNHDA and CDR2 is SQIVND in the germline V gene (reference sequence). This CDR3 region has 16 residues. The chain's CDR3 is CASSMGALAGQETQYF. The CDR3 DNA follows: TGTGCCAGTAGTATGGGCGCACTAGCGGGACAAGAGACCCAGTACTTC.

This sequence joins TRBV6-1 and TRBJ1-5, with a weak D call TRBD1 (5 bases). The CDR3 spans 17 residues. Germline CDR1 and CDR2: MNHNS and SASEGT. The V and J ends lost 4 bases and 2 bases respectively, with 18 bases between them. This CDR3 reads CASSGTGTLAGNQPQHF. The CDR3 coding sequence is TGTGCCAGCAGTGGAACCGGGACCCTAGCAGGCAATCAGCCCCAGCATTTT.

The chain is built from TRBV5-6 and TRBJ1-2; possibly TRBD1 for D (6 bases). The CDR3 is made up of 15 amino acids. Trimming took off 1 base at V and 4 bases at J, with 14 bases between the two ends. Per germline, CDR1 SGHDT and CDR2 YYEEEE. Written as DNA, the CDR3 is TGTGCCAGCAGCTTGTTACAAGGACAGAGCTATGGCTACACCTTC. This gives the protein CASSLLQGQSYGYTF.

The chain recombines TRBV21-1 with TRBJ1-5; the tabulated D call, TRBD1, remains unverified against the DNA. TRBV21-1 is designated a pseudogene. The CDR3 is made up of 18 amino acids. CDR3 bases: TGTGCCAGCAGCAAAGGGCCCAGGACAGAAACTAGCAATCAGCCCCAGCATTTT. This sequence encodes CASSKGPRTETSNQPQHF.